The entry below gives a single TCR beta chain sequence along with its context. The antigen is unknown. This entry is derived from a study of shared clonotypes between healthy human individuals. Study-wide findings and caveats: Richness estimates generally favored naive over memory subsets.

Trimming at V came to 5 bases and at J to 5 bases, leaving 13 bases not matched to a gene. CDR3 size: 16 residues. CDR1 is SGHDT and CDR2 is YYEEEE in the germline V gene. Only Caucasian adults living in Nashville, Tennessee made up the donor group. The material for each subset, its genomic DNA, was split evenly across several immunoSEQ plates. Repertoires were generated with immunoSEQ multiplex PCR, while TCRdb's copy carries only in-frame clones and drops some. The table lists 500,000 or so clones, about 96% of them singletons, with about 0.06% in the top ten. Specimen: naive CD4+ T cells sorted from blood. Subset here: CD45RA+ positively selected. The chain has TRBV5-6 and TRBJ2-5; 9 nucleotides align to TRBD1. The TCR sequence derives from a young woman in good health. The CDR3 DNA is TGTGCCAGCAGACGCGCCGGGACAGGGTTCCAGGAGACCCAGTACTTC. Protein product: CASRRAGTGFQETQYF.